This paragraph reports one T cell receptor beta chain. Its antigen is as yet unknown. Measured with immunoSEQ multiplex PCR; TCRdb has only the in-frame clones, and not every one. Of about 130,000 clones listed, roughly 83% were seen once; the top ten hold 13%. These data belong to a study of cytotoxic CD8 clonotypes in ibrutinib-treated CLL. Findings and caveats of the study: Collection times varied between progressing and sustained-remission patients.

Germline assignment: CDR1 KGHSH and CDR2 LQKENI. There are 15 residues in the CDR3. Deletions cut 1 base from V and 3 bases from J, with 9 bases between. V is TRBV18 and J is TRBJ1-4; no clear D gene. Source: PBMCs, taken after 12 months of ibrutinib treatment. This sequence was found in a human donor with chronic lymphocytic leukemia. The CDR3 DNA reads TGTGCCAGCTCACCACGTTCCCCGCCTAATGAAAAACTGTTTTTT. It codes for CASSPRSPPNEKLFF.